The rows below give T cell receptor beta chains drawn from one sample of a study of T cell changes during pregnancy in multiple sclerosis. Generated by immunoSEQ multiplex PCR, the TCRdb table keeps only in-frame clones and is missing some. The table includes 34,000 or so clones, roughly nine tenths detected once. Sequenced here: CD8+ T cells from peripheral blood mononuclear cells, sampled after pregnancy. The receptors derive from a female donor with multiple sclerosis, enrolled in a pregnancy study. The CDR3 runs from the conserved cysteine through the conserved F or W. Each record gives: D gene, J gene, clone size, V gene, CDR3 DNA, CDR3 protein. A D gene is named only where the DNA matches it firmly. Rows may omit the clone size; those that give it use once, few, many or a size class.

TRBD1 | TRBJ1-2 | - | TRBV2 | TGTGCCAGAGTACAGGGGGCTAACTATGGCTACACCTTC | CARVQGANYGYTF
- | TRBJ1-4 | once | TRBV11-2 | TGTGCCAGCAGCAACAGGGAGGGGCACGAAAAACTGTTTTTT | CASSNREGHEKLFF
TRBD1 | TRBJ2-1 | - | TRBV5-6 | TGTGCCAGCAGCTGGGGACAGGGAAACAATGAGCAGTTCTTC | CASSWGQGNNEQFF
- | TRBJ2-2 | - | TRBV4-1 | TGCGCCAGCAGCCACCTACTAGAGAACACCGGGGAGCTGTTTTTT | CASSHLLENTGELFF
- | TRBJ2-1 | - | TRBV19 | TGTGCCAGTACCGGGACATCTTACAATGAGCAGTTCTTC | CASTGTSYNEQFF
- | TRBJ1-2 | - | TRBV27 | TGTGCCAGCAGTCCTGGGCAGGGCCCTTTCGGCTACACCTTC | CASSPGQGPFGYTF
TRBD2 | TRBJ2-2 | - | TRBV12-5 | TGTGCTAGTGGTTTGGCCGGGACTAGCGGGGAAATCACCGGGGAGCTGTTTTTT | CASGLAGTSGEITGELFF
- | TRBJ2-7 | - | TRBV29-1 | TGCAGCGTTCCAGGGGCGAACTCCTACGAGCAGTACTTC | CSVPGANSYEQYF
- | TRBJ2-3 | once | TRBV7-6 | TGTGCCAGCAGCCCCCCACCCGGGGGATTCACAGATACGCAGTATTTT | CASSPPPGGFTDTQYF
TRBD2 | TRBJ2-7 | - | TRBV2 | TGTGCCAGCAGTTTACTAGCGGGGGGGAGTTACGAGCAGTACTTC | CASSLLAGGSYEQYF
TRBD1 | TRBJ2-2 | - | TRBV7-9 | TGTGCCAGCAGCTCAAGACAGGGGGTAACCGGGGAGCTGTTTTTT | CASSSRQGVTGELFF
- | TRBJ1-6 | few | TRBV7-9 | TGTGCCAGCAGTAAAAGCGGCCAGATTAATTCACCCCTCCACTTT | CASSKSGQINSPLHF
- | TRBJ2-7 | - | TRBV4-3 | TGCGCCAGCAGCCACTCGGGGGCCTACGAGCAGTACTTC | CASSHSGAYEQYF
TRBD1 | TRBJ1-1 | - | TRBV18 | TGTGCCAGCTCACCAAAGACAGGACAGGGGAGGACTGAAGCTTTCTTT | CASSPKTGQGRTEAFF
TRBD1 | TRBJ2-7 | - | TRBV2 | TGTGCCAGCAGTGAAACAGGGGTGAACCTGTACGAGCAGTACTTC | CASSETGVNLYEQYF
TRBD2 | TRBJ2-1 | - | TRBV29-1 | TGCAGCGGCGGACTAGCGGAATACAATGAGCAGTTCTTC | CSGGLAEYNEQFF
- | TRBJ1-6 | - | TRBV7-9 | TGTGCCAGCAGCTTAGGACAGTTTAATTCACCCCTCCACTTT | CASSLGQFNSPLHF
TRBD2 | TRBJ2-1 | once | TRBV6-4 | TGTGCCAGCAGTGAACTAGCGGGGGTGTCCTACAATGAGCAGTTCTTC | CASSELAGVSYNEQFF
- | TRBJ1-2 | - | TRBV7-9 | TGTGCCAGCAGCTTAGCGCGAGGGGGTGATGGCTACACCTTC | CASSLARGGDGYTF
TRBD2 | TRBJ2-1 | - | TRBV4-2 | TGTGCCAGCAGCCAAGTCGGTGTGGTAGCGGGGGGGCTTGAGCAGTTCTTC | CASSQVGVVAGGLEQFF
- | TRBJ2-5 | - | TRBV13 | TGTGCCAGCAGCTTATTCGGGGGCCAAGAGACCCAGTACTTC | CASSLFGGQETQYF
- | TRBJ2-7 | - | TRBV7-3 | TGTGCCAGCAGCTTCGACCGGGGTAATACCTACGAGCAGTACTTC | CASSFDRGNTYEQYF
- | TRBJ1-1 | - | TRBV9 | TGTGCCAGCAGCGTAGCTGCAGGTAGCGCTGAAGCTTTCTTT | CASSVAAGSAEAFF
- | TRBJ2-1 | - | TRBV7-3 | TGTGCCAGCAGCTTAACCCAGGACTACAATGAGCAGTTCTTC | CASSLTQDYNEQFF
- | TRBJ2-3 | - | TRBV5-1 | TGCGCCAGCGCCGGTCCCGGGGCGCAGTATTTT | CASAGPGAQYF
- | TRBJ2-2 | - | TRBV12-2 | TGTGCAAGTCGCCTGACTAGCGGGGGGCCAAAGTCGAACACCGGGGAGCTGTTTTTT | CASRLTSGGPKSNTGELFF
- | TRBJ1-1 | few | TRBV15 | TGTGCCACCAGCCGGGGGAGGGAGGGCAAGGTCCCTGAAGCTTTCTTT | CATSRGREGKVPEAFF
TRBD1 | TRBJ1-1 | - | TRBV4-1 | TGCGCCAGCAGCCAGGGACAGGGGTATAACACTGAAGCTTTCTTT | CASSQGQGYNTEAFF